These 15 T cell receptor beta chains share one sample of origin, sequenced in a study of CD8 T cells in Susac syndrome. The RNA, about 0.5 to 1 ug, was put through reverse transcription using random hexamers. TCRdb redid the calling of the immunoSEQ multiplex PCR reads with MiXCR, one entry per CDR3 protein. In the table there are some 220,000 distinct CDR3 sequences, approximately 95% of which are singletons. Sequencing used CD4+ T cells from PBMCs. Receptor source: a human donor with multiple sclerosis.

The J gene is TRBJ2-6, the V gene TRBV2, with D uncertain. V lost 4 bases to trimming and J lost 2 bases, with 15 bases between them. The CDR3 is 17 residues long. Germline V gene sequence: CDR1 SNHLY, CDR2 FYNNEI. CDR3 in amino acids: CASSVATGGAGANVLTF. The CDR3 DNA sequence: TGTGCCAGCAGTGTGGCCACCGGTGGGGCTGGGGCCAACGTCCTGACTTTC.

The V gene is TRBV18, the J gene TRBJ1-1, with D possibly matching TRBD1 (5 bases). This CDR3 region has 13 residues. V was trimmed by 5 bases and J by 1 base, leaving 8 bases between them. In germline, CDR1 is KGHSH, CDR2 LQKENI. The CDR3 loop is CASSGDRNTEAFF. CDR3 sequence (DNA): TGTGCCAGCTCAGGCGACAGGAACACTGAAGCTTTCTTT.

The CDR3 region is CASSPRQGFTDTQYF. DNA for the CDR3: TGTGCCAGCAGTCCCCGACAGGGTTTCACAGATACGCAGTATTTT. The chain uses TRBV12-3 or TRBV12-4 and TRBJ2-3, with TRBD1 matching over 7 bases. The CDR3 contains 15 residues. The J segment lost 2 bases and the V segment lost 5 bases, leaving 7 bases of the junction unmatched.

This clonotype came up once. The genes are TRBV20-1 and TRBJ1-1; a weak D match, TRBD1 (5 bases). V lost 3 bases to trimming and J lost 11 bases, with 19 bases between them. Germline CDR1 reads DFQATT; CDR2 reads SNEGSKA (reference sequence). This CDR3 comprises 13 residues. CDR3 residues: CSASSDSFLSAFF. The CDR3 DNA reads TGCAGTGCTAGCAGCGACAGTTTCCTTTCCGCTTTCTTT.

The rearrangement uses TRBV5-1 and TRBJ2-1; 8 bases are shared with TRBD2. This CDR3 spans 16 amino acids. Per the germline V gene, CDR1 is SGHRS and CDR2 is YFSETQ. The ends lost 0 bases at V and 10 bases at J; junction bases unmatched: 12. CDR3 loop: CASSLDPGTRGVEQFF. The DNA of the CDR3 is TGCGCCAGCAGCTTGGACCCCGGGACTAGGGGGGTCGAGCAGTTCTTC.

The chain joins TRBV18 to TRBJ1-2, with TRBD1 as a possible D gene (5 bases). The CDR3 spans 14 residues. From germline, CDR1 is KGHSH and CDR2 LQKENI. Trimming cost V 6 bases and J 2 bases, with 13 bases left between them. CDR3 nucleotide sequence: TGTGCCAGCTCCGGGGACGGAAAAAACTATGGCTACACCTTC. As protein: CASSGDGKNYGYTF.

The chain combines TRBV29-1 with TRBJ2-7, with TRBD2 identical over 10 bases. CDR1 is SQVTM, CDR2 ANQGSEA, per germline. With V trimmed by 7 bases and J by 2 bases, 14 bases remained unmatched. This CDR3 contains 16 residues. CDR3 in amino acids: CSALGASGGLPYEQYF. The DNA for the CDR3 is TGCAGCGCCCTCGGGGCTAGCGGGGGACTCCCCTACGAGCAGTACTTC.

This chain links TRBV29-1 with TRBJ2-1; 12 bases are a match to TRBD2. CDR3 length: 15 residues. V dropped 3 bases and J dropped 7; count of bases not matched to a gene: 7. Looked up from germline, CDR1 is SQVTM and CDR2 is ANQGSEA. CDR3 in amino acids: CSVEASGRVGNEQFF. As DNA, the CDR3 is TGCAGCGTTGAGGCTAGCGGGAGGGTGGGGAATGAGCAGTTCTTC.

V usage is TRBV29-1 and J usage is TRBJ2-7, with 8 bases lining up with TRBD2. Germline V gene data show CDR1 as SQVTM and CDR2 as ANQGSEA. V shed 6 bases, J shed 6 bases, and the junction held 10 bases outside the gene matches. The length of the CDR3 is 13 residues. The DNA for the CDR3 is TGCAGCGTGAAAGCGGGAGCGTTGGCCGAGCAGTACTTC. Its translation is CSVKAGALAEQYF.

The chain carries TRBV6-6 and TRBJ2-7; TRBD2 is a possible D gene (5 bases). Looked up from germline, CDR1 is MNHNY and CDR2 is SVGAGI (reference sequence). Trimming cost V 6 bases and J 6 bases, with 15 bases left between them. The CDR3 covers 13 residues. The CDR3 reads CASSLKGGSEQYF. CDR3 coding DNA: TGTGCCAGCAGCCTCAAAGGTGGGAGCGAGCAGTACTTC.

The rearrangement uses TRBV30 and TRBJ2-6; D may be TRBD1 or TRBD2 (5 bases each). The V and J ends lost 4 bases and 3 bases respectively, with 13 bases between them. CDR3 size: 15 residues. Germline values: CDR1 GTSNPN, CDR2 SVGIG (reference sequence). The CDR3 DNA follows: TGTGCCTGGACCGGTGTGGGGGTTGGGGCCAACGTCCTGACTTTC. This codes for CAWTGVGVGANVLTF.

This chain uses TRBV25-1 with TRBJ2-7; D might be TRBD1 or TRBD2, each matching 5 bases. The V gene's germline CDR1 is MGHDK and CDR2 SYGVNS. CDR3 length: 15 residues. The ends were cut back, 1 base at V and 2 bases at J, with 12 bases in the middle. The CDR3 bases are TGTGCCAGCAGTGAATGGGGGACCGGAACCTACGAGCAGTACTTC. Protein: CASSEWGTGTYEQYF.

The V and J genes are TRBV27 and TRBJ2-7; D call uncertain. This CDR3 has 16 amino acids. Trimming cost V 0 bases and J 2 bases, with 14 bases left between them. Germline CDR1 MNHEY, CDR2 SMNVEV (reference sequence). CDR3 DNA: TGTGCCAGCAGTTTATCGAGGTTACATCGGACCTACGAGCAGTACTTC. Amino acids: CASSLSRLHRTYEQYF.

The chain has TRBV19 and TRBJ2-7, with D tentatively TRBD1 or TRBD2 (5 bases each). V lost 3 bases to trimming and J lost 3 bases, with 12 bases between them. Germline values: CDR1 LNHDA, CDR2 SQIVND (reference sequence). CDR3 length equals 14 residues. CDR3 region: CASSISGPIYEQYF. CDR3 nucleotide sequence: TGTGCCAGTAGTATTTCGGGGCCAATCTACGAGCAGTACTTC.

The V gene is TRBV29-1, the J gene TRBJ2-7; TRBD2 matches 16 bases. Germline CDR1 reads SQVTM; CDR2 reads ANQGSEA. The CDR3 is 14 amino acids. Trimming took 7 bases from V and 6 from J; bases not matched to a gene: 6. CDR3 loop: CSAQGTSGRGEQYF. CDR3 nucleotides: TGCAGCGCCCAGGGGACTAGCGGGAGGGGCGAGCAGTACTTC.